This T cell receptor (beta chain) was observed in a study of T-cell memory formation after mild COVID-19. This clonotype showed up just a few times. Its antigen is as yet unknown. MiXCR, applied by TCRdb to the 5' RACE reads, yields one record per CDR3 protein. The repertoire holds a few hundred thousand distinct CDR3 sequences, with over 20% as singletons. There are 16 residues in the CDR3. Trimming at V came to 5 bases and at J to 3 bases, leaving 9 bases not matched to a gene. Germline lookup yields CDR1 SEHNR and CDR2 FQNEAQ (reference sequence). Whole-study results and caveats: Clones which contracted sat mainly in CM and EM if CD4+, and in EMRA if CD8+.

This sequence was found in an adult woman who had mild COVID-19 (a few samples of this study predate the infection). Cell type and time point are not known. The material sequenced was PBMCs or a T cell subset sorted from them (not recorded which). V is TRBV7-9 and J is TRBJ2-1; TRBD2 aligns across 8 bases. The CDR3 region has the DNA TGTGCCAGCAGCCCTCCGTCGGGGGGGCACTACAATGAGCAGTTCTTC. It translates to CASSPPSGGHYNEQFF.